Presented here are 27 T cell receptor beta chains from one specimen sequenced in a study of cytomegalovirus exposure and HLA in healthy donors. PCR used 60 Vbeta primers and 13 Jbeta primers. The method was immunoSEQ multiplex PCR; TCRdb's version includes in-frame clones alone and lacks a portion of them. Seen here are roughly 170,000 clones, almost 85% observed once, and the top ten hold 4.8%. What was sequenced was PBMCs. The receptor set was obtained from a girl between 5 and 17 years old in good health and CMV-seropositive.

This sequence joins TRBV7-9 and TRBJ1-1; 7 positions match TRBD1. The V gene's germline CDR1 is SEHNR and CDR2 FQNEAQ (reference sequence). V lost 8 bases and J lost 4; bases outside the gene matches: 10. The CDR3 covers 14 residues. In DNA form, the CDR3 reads TGTGCCAGCGGACTGACAGGGACGTTCACTGAAGCTTTCTTT. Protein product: CASGLTGTFTEAFF.

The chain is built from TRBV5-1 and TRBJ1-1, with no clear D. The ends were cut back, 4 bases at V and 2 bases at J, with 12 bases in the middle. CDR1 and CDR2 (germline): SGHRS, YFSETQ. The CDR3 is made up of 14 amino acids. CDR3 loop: CASSVEPDNTEAFF. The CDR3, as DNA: TGCGCCAGCAGCGTGGAGCCTGATAACACTGAAGCTTTCTTT.

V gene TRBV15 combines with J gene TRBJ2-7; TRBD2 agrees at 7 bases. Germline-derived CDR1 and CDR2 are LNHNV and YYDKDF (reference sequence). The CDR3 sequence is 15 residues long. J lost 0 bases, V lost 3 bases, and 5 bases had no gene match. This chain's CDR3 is CATSRATSLSYEQYF. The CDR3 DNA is TGTGCCACCAGCAGGGCGACTAGCCTCTCCTACGAGCAGTACTTC.

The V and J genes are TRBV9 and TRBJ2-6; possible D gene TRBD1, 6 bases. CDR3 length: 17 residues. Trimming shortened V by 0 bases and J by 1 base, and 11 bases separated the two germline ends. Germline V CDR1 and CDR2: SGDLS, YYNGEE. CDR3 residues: CASSVGGPRSGANVLTF. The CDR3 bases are TGTGCCAGCAGCGTAGGGGGGCCGCGGTCTGGGGCCAACGTCCTGACTTTC.

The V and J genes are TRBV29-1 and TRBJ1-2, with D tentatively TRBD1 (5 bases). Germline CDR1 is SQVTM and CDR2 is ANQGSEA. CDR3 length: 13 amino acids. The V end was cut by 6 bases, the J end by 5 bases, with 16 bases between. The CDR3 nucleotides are TGCAGCGTCCATTCAGGGAAGGGGTATGGCTACACCTTC. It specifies CSVHSGKGYGYTF.

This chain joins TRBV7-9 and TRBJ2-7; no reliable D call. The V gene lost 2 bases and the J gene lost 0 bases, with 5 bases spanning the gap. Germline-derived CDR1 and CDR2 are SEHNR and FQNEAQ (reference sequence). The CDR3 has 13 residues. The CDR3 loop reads CASSLTSSYEQYF. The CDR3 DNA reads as TGTGCCAGCAGCTTAACGAGCTCCTACGAGCAGTACTTC.

CDR3 loop: CASSDRGRNTEAFF. For the CDR3, the DNA is TGTGCCAGCAGCGACAGGGGGCGTAACACTGAAGCTTTCTTT. The chain links TRBV11-1 to TRBJ1-1, with 10 bases matching TRBD1. The CDR3 sequence is 14 residues long. Trimming cost V 5 bases and J 2 bases; bases outside gene matches: 2. Germline V gene lookup returns CDR1 SGHAT and CDR2 FQDESV (reference sequence). The complete variable domain, with remaining parts taken from reference TRBV11-1 and TRBJ1-1, reads EAEVAQSPRYKITEKSQAVAFWCDPISGHATLYWYRQILGQGPELLVQFQDESVVDDSQLPKDRFSAERLKGVDSTLKIQPAELGDSAMYLCASSDRGRNTEAFFGQGTRLTVV.

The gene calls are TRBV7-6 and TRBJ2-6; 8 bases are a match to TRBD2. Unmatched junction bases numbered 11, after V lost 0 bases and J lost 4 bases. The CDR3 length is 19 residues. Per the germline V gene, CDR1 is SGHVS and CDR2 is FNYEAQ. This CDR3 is CASSLARGRGAAGANVLTF. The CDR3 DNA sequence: TGTGCCAGCAGCTTAGCGCGCGGGCGGGGGGCGGCAGGGGCCAACGTCCTGACTTTC.

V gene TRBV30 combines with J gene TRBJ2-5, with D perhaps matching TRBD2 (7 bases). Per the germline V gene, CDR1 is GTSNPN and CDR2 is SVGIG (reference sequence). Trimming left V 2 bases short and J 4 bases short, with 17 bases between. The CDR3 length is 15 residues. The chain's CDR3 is CAWSTPRGARETQYF. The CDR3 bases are TGTGCCTGGAGTACACCCCGGGGGGCCCGAGAGACCCAGTACTTC.

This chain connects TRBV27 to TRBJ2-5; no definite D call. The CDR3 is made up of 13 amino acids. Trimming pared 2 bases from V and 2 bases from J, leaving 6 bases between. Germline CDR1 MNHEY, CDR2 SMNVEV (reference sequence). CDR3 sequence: CASSLRRQETQYF. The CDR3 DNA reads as TGTGCCAGCAGTTTACGGAGACAAGAGACCCAGTACTTC.

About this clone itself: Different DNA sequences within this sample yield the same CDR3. DNA for the CDR3: TGTGCCAGTAGTCCGGGACAGGGGAACACTGAAGCTTTCTTT. Translation: CASSPGQGNTEAFF. This chain connects TRBV19 to TRBJ1-1; TRBD1 agrees at 9 bases. The CDR3 is made up of 14 amino acids. CDR1 and CDR2 (germline): LNHDA, SQIVND (reference sequence). J gave up 1 base and V 5 bases, and 2 bases lay outside the gene matches. Full variable domain (rest looked up from reference TRBV19 and TRBJ1-1): DGGITQSPKYLFRKEGQNVTLSCEQNLNHDAMYWYRQDPGQGLRLIYYSQIVNDFQKGDIAEGYSVSREKKESFPLTVTSAQKNPTAFYLCASSPGQGNTEAFFGQGTRLTVV.

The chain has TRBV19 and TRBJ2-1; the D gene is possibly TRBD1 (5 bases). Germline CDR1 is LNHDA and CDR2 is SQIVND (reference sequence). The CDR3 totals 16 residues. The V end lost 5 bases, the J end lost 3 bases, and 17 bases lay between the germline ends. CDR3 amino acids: CASSRRGTTYYNEQFF. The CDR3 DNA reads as TGTGCCAGTAGTCGAAGGGGCACTACCTACTACAATGAGCAGTTCTTC.

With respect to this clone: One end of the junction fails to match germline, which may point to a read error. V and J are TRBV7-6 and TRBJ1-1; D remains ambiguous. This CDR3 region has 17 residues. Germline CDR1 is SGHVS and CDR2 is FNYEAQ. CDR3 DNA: TGTGCCAGCAGTTTAGTACGGAGGGAGGGCATGAACACTGAAGCTTTCTTT. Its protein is CASSLVRREGMNTEAFF.

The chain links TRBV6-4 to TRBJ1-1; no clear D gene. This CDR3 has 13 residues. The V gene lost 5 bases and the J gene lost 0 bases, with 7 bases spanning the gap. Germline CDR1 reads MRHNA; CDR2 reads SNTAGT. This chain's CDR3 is CASSREMNTEAFF. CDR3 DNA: TGTGCCAGCAGTCGGGAGATGAACACTGAAGCTTTCTTT.

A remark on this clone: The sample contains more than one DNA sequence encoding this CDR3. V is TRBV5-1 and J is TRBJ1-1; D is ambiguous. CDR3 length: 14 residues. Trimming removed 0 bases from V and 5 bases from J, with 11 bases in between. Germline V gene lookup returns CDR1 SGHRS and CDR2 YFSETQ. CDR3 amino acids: CASSLAGRGTEAFF. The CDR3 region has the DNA TGCGCCAGCAGCTTGGCGGGAAGAGGTACTGAAGCTTTCTTT.

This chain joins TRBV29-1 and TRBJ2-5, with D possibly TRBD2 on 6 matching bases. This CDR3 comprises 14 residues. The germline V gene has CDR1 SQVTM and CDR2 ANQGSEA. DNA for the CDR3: TGCAGGGTTACTGCGGGGCCGAACCAAGAGACCCAGTACTTC. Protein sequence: CRVTAGPNQETQYF.

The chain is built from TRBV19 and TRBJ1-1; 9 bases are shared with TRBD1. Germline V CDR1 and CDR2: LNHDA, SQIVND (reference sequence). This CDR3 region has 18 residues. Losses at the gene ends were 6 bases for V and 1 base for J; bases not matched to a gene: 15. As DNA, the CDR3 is TGTGCCAGTAGCCTTCTACCGGGGACAGGGTGGAAGAACACTGAAGCTTTCTTT. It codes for CASSLLPGTGWKNTEAFF.

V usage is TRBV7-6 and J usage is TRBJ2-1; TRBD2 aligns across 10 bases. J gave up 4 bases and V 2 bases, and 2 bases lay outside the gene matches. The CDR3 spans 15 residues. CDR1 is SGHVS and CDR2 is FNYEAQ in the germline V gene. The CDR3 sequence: CASSLRTSGYNEQFF. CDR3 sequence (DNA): TGTGCCAGCAGCTTAAGGACTAGCGGTTACAATGAGCAGTTCTTC.

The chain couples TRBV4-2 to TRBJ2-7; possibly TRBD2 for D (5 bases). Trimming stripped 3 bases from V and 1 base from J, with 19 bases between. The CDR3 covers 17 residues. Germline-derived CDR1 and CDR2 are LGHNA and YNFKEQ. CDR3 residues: CASSHLKERERSYEQYF. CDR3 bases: TGTGCCAGCAGCCACCTTAAGGAAAGGGAGCGTTCCTACGAGCAGTACTTC.

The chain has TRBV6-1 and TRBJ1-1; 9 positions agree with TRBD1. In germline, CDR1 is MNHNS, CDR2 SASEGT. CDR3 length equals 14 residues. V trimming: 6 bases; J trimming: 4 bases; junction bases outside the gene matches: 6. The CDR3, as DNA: TGTGCCAGCAGAGAAACGACAGGGGGCACTGAAGCTTTCTTT. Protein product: CASRETTGGTEAFF.

For the CDR3, the DNA is TGTGCCACCTCCCGGGGGGGGAACACTGAAGCTTTCTTT. Its protein product is CATSRGGNTEAFF. This chain connects TRBV10-3 to TRBJ1-1, with D maybe TRBD1 (5 bases). The V and J ends lost 10 bases and 1 base respectively, with 13 bases between them. Germline V lookup: CDR1 ENHRY, CDR2 SYGVKD. The CDR3 is 13 residues long.

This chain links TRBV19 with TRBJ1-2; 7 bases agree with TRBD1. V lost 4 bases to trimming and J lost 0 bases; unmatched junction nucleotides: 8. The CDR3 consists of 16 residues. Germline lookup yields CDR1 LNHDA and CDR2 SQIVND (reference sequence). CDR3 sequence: CASSTLRDRPNYGYTF. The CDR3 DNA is TGTGCCAGTAGTACCCTCCGGGACAGACCTAACTATGGCTACACCTTC.

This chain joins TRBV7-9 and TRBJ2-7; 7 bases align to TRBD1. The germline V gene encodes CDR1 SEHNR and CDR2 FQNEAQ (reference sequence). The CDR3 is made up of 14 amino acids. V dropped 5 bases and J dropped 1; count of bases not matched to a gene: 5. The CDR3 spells CASSGQAPSYEQYF. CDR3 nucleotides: TGTGCCAGCAGCGGACAGGCCCCTTCCTACGAGCAGTACTTC.

CDR3 DNA sequence: TGTGCCAGCAGCTTATCAGGATCGGGGAGCTCCTATAATTCACCCCTCCACTTT. This translates into CASSLSGSGSSYNSPLHF. This chain connects TRBV7-9 to TRBJ1-6; D gene unclear. V dropped 2 bases and J dropped 0 bases, with 14 bases sitting between them. Looked up from germline, CDR1 is SEHNR and CDR2 is FQNEAQ (reference sequence). The CDR3 extends over 18 amino acids.

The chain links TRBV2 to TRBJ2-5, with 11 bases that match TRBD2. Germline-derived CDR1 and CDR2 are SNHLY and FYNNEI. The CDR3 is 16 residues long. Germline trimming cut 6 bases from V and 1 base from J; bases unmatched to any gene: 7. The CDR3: CASRGATSGAQETQYF. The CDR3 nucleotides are TGTGCCAGCAGGGGAGCGACTAGCGGGGCCCAAGAGACCCAGTACTTC. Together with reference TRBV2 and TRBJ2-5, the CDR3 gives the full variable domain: EPEVTQTPSHQVTQMGQEVILRCVPISNHLYFYWYRQILGQKVEFLVSFYNNEISEKSEIFDDQFSVERPDGSNFTLKIRSTKLEDSAMYFCASRGATSGAQETQYFGPGTRLLVL.

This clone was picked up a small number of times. CDR3: CASSIGGDTYEQYF. The CDR3 coding sequence is TGTGCCAGTAGTATCGGGGGGGACACCTACGAGCAGTACTTC. The V and J genes are TRBV19 and TRBJ2-7, with 8 bases aligning to TRBD2. V trimming: 3 bases; J trimming: 2 bases; junction bases outside the gene matches: 3. CDR1 and CDR2 (germline): LNHDA, SQIVND (reference sequence). CDR3 length: 14 residues.

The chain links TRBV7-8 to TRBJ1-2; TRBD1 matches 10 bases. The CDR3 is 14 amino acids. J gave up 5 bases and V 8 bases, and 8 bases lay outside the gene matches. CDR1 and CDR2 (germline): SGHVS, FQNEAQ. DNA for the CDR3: TGTGCCAGCGCCCCCGGGACAGGGGCGTATGGCTACACCTTC. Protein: CASAPGTGAYGYTF.